This is a list of T cell receptor beta chains from one sample in a study of a mutant IDH1 vaccine in newly diagnosed glioma. Here immunoSEQ multiplex PCR was the method, and the copy in TCRdb shows in-frame clones only, minus some. The sample records 84,000 or so clones, 70% to 90% being singletons. No antigens are known for them. The specimen was PBMCs, collected from a glioma patient whose treatment included an IDH1 peptide vaccine. The receptors were gathered from a middle-aged man with glioma. CDR3s include the opening cysteine and the closing phenylalanine or tryptophan. A D gene is named only where the DNA matches it firmly. Expanded clones get a size class; other rows say once, few or many, or leave the size out.

d_gene,j_gene,v_gene,abundance,CDR3aa,CDR3nt
.,TRBJ2-7,TRBV5-4,.,CASSFTGTYEQYF,TGTGCCAGCAGCTTTACAGGGACCTACGAGCAGTACTTC
TRBD1,TRBJ2-1,TRBV25-1,.,CASSGQGLNEQFF,TGTGCCAGCAGTGGACAGGGGTTGAATGAGCAGTTCTTC
.,TRBJ2-7,TRBV12-5,.,CASGWSMGEQYF,TGTGCTAGTGGTTGGAGCATGGGCGAGCAGTACTTC
.,TRBJ2-1,TRBV7-9,few,CASSSPENRAGEQFF,TGTGCCAGCAGCTCACCCGAAAACAGGGCGGGTGAGCAGTTCTTC
.,TRBJ1-6,TRBV9,.,CASRPDAQHSPLHF,TGTGCCAGCAGACCAGACGCTCAACATTCACCCCTCCACTTT
.,TRBJ1-2,TRBV15,.,CATSREVRALYGYTF,TGTGCCACCAGCAGAGAAGTGAGAGCCCTCTATGGCTACACCTTC
.,TRBJ2-7,TRBV6-1,.,CASSGRGSTYEQYF,TGTGCCAGCAGTGGCCGGGGGTCCACCTACGAGCAGTACTTC
.,TRBJ1-1,TRBV7-2,.,CASTPGGRLAEAFF,TGTGCCAGCACCCCGGGGGGGCGCCTCGCTGAAGCTTTCTTT
.,TRBJ1-2,TRBV11-2,few,CASSLEGFGGYTF,TGTGCCAGCAGCTTAGAGGGGTTCGGTGGCTACACCTTC
.,TRBJ2-7,TRBV5-4,few,CASSGGLEQYF,TGTGCCAGCAGCGGGGGGCTCGAGCAGTACTTC
TRBD1,TRBJ2-7,TRBV7-2,.,CASSRQGAPYEQYF,TGTGCCAGCAGCCGGCAGGGGGCCCCCTACGAGCAGTACTTC
.,TRBJ2-7,TRBV9,.,CASSASDSYEQYF,TGTGCCAGCAGCGCTAGTGATTCCTACGAGCAGTACTTC
TRBD1,TRBJ1-6,TRBV5-1,once,CASSTGGRGRSPLHF,TGCGCCAGCAGCACTGGCGGCAGGGGGCGATCACCCCTCCACTTT
TRBD1,TRBJ1-3,TRBV5-1,.,CASSPQGSGNTIYF,TGCGCCAGCAGCCCACAGGGGAGTGGAAACACCATATATTTT
.,TRBJ1-1,TRBV7-2,.,CASSRRSNTEAFF,TGTGCCAGCAGCCGTCGGTCGAACACTGAAGCTTTCTTT
TRBD1,TRBJ2-7,TRBV19,.,CASSIKIGQGTIGYEQYF,TGTGCCAGTAGTATCAAGATCGGACAGGGAACGATAGGGTACGAGCAGTACTTC
.,TRBJ1-4,TRBV5-1,.,CASSLDGDNEKLFF,TGCGCCAGCAGCTTGGATGGGGATAATGAAAAACTGTTTTTT
TRBD2,TRBJ2-2,TRBV28,many,CASSLAGAGTGELFF,TGTGCCAGCAGTTTAGCGGGAGCGGGTACCGGGGAGCTGTTTTTT
.,TRBJ2-3,TRBV9,.,CASSVGGSATQYF,TGTGCCAGCAGCGTAGGAGGGTCCGCTACGCAGTATTTT
.,TRBJ2-7,TRBV2,few,CASKVGPNYEQYF,TGTGCCAGCAAGGTAGGGCCGAACTACGAGCAGTACTTC
.,TRBJ1-5,TRBV6-5,few,CASSYSRDSNQPQHF,TGTGCCAGCAGTTACTCACGGGATAGCAATCAGCCCCAGCATTTT
TRBD1,TRBJ1-1,TRBV5-1,.,CASSLSGTGAVNTEAFF,TGCGCCAGCAGCTTGTCCGGGACAGGGGCCGTTAACACTGAAGCTTTCTTT
TRBD1,TRBJ1-2,TRBV27,.,CASSARQGGKNGYTF,TGTGCCAGCAGTGCCAGACAGGGAGGAAAGAATGGCTACACCTTC
.,TRBJ2-5,TRBV6-5,.,CASSYGGQETQYF,TGTGCCAGCAGTTACGGGGGGCAGGAGACCCAGTACTTC
TRBD1,TRBJ1-1,TRBV5-1,.,CASSLVPGGNRGTEAFF,TGCGCCAGCAGCCTGGTGCCTGGGGGTAACAGGGGAACTGAAGCTTTCTTT
TRBD1,TRBJ2-3,TRBV2,.,CASSEALTGGADTQYF,TGTGCCAGCAGTGAGGCCTTGACAGGGGGGGCGGATACGCAGTATTTT
.,TRBJ1-6,TRBV6-5,.,CASSYGQENSPLHF,TGTGCCAGCAGTTATGGGCAGGAGAATTCACCCCTCCACTTT
.,TRBJ2-5,TRBV9,.,CASSVDPRVRETQYF,TGTGCCAGCAGCGTAGATCCACGTGTACGGGAGACCCAGTACTTC
.,TRBJ1-1,TRBV7-9,.,CASSRGTGNTEAFF,TGTGCCAGCAGCCGGGGGACGGGAAACACTGAAGCTTTCTTT
TRBD2,TRBJ2-7,TRBV7-9,.,CASSLGALAGVTYEQYF,TGTGCCAGCAGCTTAGGGGCCCTAGCGGGAGTCACCTACGAGCAGTACTTC
.,TRBJ2-3,TRBV4-3,.,CASSLGGGRVTDTQYF,TGCGCCAGCAGCCTTGGGGGGGGCAGGGTTACAGATACGCAGTATTTT